The T cell receptor (beta chain) under discussion was sequenced for a study of early T cells in non-severe SARS-CoV-2 infection. From the 5' RACE reads, TCRdb called clonotypes with MiXCR, one entry per CDR3 protein. The sample holds about 98,000 distinct CDR3 sequences, roughly 14% seen once. Per the germline V gene, CDR1 is SNHLY and CDR2 is FYNNEI. The CDR3 length is 14 residues. Trimming took 11 bases from V and 4 from J; bases not matched to a gene: 10. This clonotype has more than one count but fewer than ten. What it binds is unknown. General study points: VDJdb matches were skewed toward anti-spike CD8 T cell responses.

V gene TRBV2 combines with J gene TRBJ2-1; the match to TRBD2 covers 8 bases. The specimen was whole blood. The TCR comes from an adult who was a healthcare worker with PCR-confirmed SARS-CoV-2 infection or an uninfected control (not recorded which). The CDR3 spells CARGGLAAYNEQFF. For the CDR3, the DNA is TGTGCCCGCGGGGGGCTAGCGGCTTACAATGAGCAGTTCTTC.